This T cell receptor beta chain is drawn from a study of T cell clones after liver transplantation. Study as a whole: Liver transplant recipients had immunosuppression withdrawal attempted within 2 years. Samples came pre-transplant, pre-randomization before withdrawal, and post-randomization after withdrawal ended. Broader study findings: Compared with third party-reactive sequences, donor-reactive ones declined more, independent of withdrawal success.

Sequencing was performed with immunoSEQ multiplex PCR; in TCRdb, only in-frame clones are kept and a portion is missing. The sample shows roughly 15,000 clones, roughly 85% of them seen only once. Of note for this clone: Its antigen is unknown.

Trimming cost V 4 bases and J 7 bases, with 6 bases left between them. Germline V lookup: CDR1 SGHRS, CDR2 YFSETQ. This CDR3 region has 11 residues. This chain links TRBV5-1 with TRBJ2-1, with D uncertain. The TCR originated in a human patient who received a liver transplant. The graft donor may have contributed some T cells. The sample was CD8+ T cells from blood, taken 45 to 50 months after liver transplant. Here the CDR3 DNA reads TGCGCCAGCAGCCAGGTGAATGAGCAGTTCTTC. Translation gives CASSQVNEQFF. Together with reference TRBV5-1 and TRBJ2-1, the CDR3 gives the full variable domain: KAGVTQTPRYLIKTRGQQVTLSCSPISGHRSVSWYQQTPGQGLQFLFEYFSETQRNKGNFPGRFSGRQFSNSRSEMNVSTLELGDSALYLCASSQVNEQFFGPGTRLTVL.